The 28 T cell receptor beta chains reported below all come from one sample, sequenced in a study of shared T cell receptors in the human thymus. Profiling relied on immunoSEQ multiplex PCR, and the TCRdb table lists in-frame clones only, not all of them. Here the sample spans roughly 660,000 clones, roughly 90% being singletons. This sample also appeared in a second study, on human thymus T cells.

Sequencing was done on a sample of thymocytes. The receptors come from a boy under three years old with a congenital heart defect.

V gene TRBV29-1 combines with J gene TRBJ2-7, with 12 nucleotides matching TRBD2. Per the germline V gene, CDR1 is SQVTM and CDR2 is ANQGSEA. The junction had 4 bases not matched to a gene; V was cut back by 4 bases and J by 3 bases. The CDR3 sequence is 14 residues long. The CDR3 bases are TGCAGCGTTGTGGGGGGACTAGCGGGCTACGAGCAGTACTTC. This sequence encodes CSVVGGLAGYEQYF.

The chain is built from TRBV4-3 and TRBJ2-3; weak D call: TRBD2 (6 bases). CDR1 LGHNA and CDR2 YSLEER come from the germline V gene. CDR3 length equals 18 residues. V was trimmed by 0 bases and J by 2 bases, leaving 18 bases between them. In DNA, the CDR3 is TGCGCCAGCAGCCAAGATTGGGTCAGGGCGGGGCCCACAGATACGCAGTATTTT. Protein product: CASSQDWVRAGPTDTQYF.

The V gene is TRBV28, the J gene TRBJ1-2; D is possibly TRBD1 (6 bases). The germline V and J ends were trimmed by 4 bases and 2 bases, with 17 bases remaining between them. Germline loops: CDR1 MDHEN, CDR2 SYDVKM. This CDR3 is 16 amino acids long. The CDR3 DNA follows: TGTGCCAGCAGTTACCGCCGCAGGGGAGGGAACTATGGCTACACCTTC. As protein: CASSYRRRGGNYGYTF.

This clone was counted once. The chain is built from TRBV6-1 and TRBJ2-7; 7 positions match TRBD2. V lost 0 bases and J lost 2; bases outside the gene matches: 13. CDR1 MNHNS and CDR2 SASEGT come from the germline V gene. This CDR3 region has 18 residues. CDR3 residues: CASSEAFGSGGLAYEQYF. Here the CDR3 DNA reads TGTGCCAGCAGTGAAGCGTTTGGGAGCGGTGGACTAGCCTACGAGCAGTACTTC.

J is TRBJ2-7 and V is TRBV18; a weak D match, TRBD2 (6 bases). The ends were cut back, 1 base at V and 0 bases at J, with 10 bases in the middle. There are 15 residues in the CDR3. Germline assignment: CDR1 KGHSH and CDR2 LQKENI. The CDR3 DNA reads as TGTGCCAGCTCACCACGGGCGGGAAGCTCCTACGAGCAGTACTTC. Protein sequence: CASSPRAGSSYEQYF.

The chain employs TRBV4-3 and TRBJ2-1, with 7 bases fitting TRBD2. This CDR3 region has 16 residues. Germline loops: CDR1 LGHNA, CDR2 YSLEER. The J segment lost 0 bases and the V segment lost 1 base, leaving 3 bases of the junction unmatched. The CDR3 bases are TGCGCCAGCAGCCAAGGGGCTAGCGGCTCCTACAATGAGCAGTTCTTC. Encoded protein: CASSQGASGSYNEQFF.

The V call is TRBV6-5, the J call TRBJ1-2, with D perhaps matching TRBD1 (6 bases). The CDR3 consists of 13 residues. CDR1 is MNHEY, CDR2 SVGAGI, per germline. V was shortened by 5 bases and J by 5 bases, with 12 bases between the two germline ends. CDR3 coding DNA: TGTGCCAGCAGTAAGGGGACACCATATGGCTACACCTTC. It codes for CASSKGTPYGYTF.

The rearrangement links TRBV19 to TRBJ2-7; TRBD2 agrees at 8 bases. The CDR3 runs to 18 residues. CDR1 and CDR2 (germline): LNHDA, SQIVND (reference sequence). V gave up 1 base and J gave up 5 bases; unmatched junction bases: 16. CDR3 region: CASSIGGLATDTEHEQYF. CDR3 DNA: TGTGCCAGTAGTATAGGTGGACTAGCTACCGACACTGAACACGAGCAGTACTTC.

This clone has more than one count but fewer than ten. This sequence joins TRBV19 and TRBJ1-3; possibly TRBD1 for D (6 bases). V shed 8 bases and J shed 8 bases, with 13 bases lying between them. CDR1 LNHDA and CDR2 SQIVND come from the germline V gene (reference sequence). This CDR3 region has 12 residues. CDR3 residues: CASEQGTDTIYF. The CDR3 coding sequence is TGTGCCAGTGAACAGGGAACAGACACCATATATTTT.

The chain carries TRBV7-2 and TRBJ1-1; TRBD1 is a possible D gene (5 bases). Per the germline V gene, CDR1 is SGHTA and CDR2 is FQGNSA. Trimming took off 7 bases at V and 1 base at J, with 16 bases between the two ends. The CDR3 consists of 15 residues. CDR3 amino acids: CASTQEFGGNTEAFF. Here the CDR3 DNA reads TGTGCCAGCACCCAAGAGTTCGGGGGGAACACTGAAGCTTTCTTT.

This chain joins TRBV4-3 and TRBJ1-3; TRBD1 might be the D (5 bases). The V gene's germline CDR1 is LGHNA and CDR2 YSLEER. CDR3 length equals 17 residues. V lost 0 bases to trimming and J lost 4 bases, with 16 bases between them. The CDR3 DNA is TGCGCCAGCAGCCAAGATAGGGGAGGACTCCTGGGAAACACCATATATTTT. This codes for CASSQDRGGLLGNTIYF.

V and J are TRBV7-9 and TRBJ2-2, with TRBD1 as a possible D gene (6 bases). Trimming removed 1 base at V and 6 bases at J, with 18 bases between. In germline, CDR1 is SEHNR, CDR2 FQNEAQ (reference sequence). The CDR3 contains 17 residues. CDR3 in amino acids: CASSLDREKLRPGELFF. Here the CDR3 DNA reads TGTGCCAGCAGCTTAGACAGGGAGAAGTTACGCCCCGGGGAGCTGTTTTTT.

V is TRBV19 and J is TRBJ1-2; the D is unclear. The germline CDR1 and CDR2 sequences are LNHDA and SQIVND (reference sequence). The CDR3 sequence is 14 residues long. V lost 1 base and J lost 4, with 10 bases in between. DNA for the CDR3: TGTGCCAGTAGTATAGCCGTGGAGCGCTATGGCTACACCTTC. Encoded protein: CASSIAVERYGYTF.

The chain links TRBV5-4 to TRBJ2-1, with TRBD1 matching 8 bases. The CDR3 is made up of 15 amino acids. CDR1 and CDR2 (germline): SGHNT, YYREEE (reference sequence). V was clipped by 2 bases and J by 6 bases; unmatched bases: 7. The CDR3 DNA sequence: TGTGCCAGCAGCTTAATCAGGGGGCAGGCCAATGAGCAGTTCTTC. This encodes CASSLIRGQANEQFF.

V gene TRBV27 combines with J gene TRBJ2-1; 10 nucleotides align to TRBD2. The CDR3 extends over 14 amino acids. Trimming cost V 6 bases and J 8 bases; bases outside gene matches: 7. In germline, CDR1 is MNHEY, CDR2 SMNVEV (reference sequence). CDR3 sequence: CASSSLAGLDEQFF. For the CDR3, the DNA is TGTGCCAGCAGCTCACTAGCGGGACTTGATGAGCAGTTCTTC.

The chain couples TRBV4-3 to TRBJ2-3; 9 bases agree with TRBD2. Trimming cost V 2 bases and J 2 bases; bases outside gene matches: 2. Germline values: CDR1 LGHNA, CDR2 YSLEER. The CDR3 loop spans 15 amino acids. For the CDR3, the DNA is TGCGCCAGCAGCCAAAAGCGGGAGGACACAGATACGCAGTATTTT. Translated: CASSQKREDTDTQYF.

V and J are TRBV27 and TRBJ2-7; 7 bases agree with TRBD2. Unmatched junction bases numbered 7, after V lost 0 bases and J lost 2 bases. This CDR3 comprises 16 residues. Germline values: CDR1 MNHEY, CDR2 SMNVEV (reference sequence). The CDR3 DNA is TGTGCCAGCAGTTTATCGGTACTAGCGCTCCCCTACGAGCAGTACTTC. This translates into CASSLSVLALPYEQYF.

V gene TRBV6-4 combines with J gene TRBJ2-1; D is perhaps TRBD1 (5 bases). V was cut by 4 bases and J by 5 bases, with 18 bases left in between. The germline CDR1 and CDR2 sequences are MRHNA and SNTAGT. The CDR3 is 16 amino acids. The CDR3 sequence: CASSGGGGAPHNEQFF. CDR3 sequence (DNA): TGTGCCAGCAGTGGGGGCGGCGGAGCCCCCCACAATGAGCAGTTCTTC.

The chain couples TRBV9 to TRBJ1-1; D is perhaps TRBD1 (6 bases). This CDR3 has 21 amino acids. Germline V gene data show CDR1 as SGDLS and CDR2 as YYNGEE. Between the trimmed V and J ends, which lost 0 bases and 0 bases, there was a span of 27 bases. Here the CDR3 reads CASSVVDRAGGAQIMNTEAFF. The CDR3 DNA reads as TGTGCCAGCAGCGTAGTTGACCGAGCTGGGGGGGCCCAAATCATGAACACTGAAGCTTTCTTT.

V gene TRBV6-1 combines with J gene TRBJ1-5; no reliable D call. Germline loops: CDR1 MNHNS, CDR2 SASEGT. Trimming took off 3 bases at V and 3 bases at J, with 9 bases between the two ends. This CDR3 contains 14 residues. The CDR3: CASSDGRVNQPQHF. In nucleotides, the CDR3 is TGTGCCAGCAGTGATGGGAGGGTCAATCAGCCCCAGCATTTT.

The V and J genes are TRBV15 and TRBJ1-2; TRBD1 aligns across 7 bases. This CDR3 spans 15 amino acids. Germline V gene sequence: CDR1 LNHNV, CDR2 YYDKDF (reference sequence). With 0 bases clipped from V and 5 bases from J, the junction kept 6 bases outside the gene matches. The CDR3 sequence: CATSRDRGGGYGYTF. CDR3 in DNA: TGTGCCACCAGCAGAGATAGAGGGGGCGGTTATGGCTACACCTTC.

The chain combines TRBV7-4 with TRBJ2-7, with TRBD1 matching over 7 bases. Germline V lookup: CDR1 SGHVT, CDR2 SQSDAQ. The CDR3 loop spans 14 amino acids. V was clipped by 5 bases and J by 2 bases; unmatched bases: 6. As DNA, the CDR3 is TGTGCCAGCAGCCTCGGGGACAGACCCTACGAGCAGTACTTC. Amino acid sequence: CASSLGDRPYEQYF. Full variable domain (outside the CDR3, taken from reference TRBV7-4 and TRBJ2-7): GAGVSQSPRYKVAKRGRDVALRCDSISGHVTLYWYRQTLGQGSEVLTYSQSDAQRDKSGRPSGRFSAERPERSVSTLKIQRTEQGDSAVYLCASSLGDRPYEQYFGPGTRLTVT.

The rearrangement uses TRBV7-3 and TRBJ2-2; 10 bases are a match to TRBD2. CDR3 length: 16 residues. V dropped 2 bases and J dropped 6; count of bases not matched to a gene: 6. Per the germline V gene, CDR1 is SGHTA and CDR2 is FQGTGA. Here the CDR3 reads CASSLFGLAGAGELFF. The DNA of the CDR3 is TGTGCCAGCAGCTTATTCGGGCTAGCGGGAGCCGGGGAGCTGTTTTTT.

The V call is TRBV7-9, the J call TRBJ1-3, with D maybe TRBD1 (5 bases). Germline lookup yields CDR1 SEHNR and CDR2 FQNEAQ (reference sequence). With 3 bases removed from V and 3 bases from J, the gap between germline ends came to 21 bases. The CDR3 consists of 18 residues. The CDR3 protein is CASSFTQGYWEGGNTIYF. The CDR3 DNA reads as TGTGCCAGCAGCTTCACCCAGGGTTACTGGGAGGGTGGAAACACCATATATTTT.

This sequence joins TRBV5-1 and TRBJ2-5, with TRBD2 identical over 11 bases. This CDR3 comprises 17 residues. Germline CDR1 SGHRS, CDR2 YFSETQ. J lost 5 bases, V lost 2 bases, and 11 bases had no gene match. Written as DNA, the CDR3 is TGCGCCAGCAGCTTAGGGACTAGCGGAGCAGCGGGGGAGACCCAGTACTTC. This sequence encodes CASSLGTSGAAGETQYF.

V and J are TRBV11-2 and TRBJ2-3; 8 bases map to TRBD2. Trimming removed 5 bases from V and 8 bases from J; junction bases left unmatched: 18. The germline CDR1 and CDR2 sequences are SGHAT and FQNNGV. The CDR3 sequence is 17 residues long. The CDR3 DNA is TGTGCCAGCAGCCCCTGGTCCTTCGGAGCGGGAGACGGTACGCAGTATTTT. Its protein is CASSPWSFGAGDGTQYF.

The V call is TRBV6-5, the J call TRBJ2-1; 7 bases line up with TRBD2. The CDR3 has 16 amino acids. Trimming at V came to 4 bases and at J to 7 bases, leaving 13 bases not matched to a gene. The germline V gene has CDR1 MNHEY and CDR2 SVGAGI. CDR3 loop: CASSSGGSQGLNEQFF. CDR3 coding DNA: TGTGCCAGCAGTTCGGGAGGCTCCCAGGGCCTTAATGAGCAGTTCTTC.

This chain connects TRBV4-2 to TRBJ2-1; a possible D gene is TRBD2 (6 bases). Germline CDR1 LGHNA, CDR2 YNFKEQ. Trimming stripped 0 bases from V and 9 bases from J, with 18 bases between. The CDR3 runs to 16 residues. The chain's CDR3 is CASSQEGMTSSREQFF. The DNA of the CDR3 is TGTGCCAGCAGCCAAGAGGGAATGACTAGTAGCCGTGAGCAGTTCTTC.